This T cell receptor beta chain is drawn from a study of cytomegalovirus exposure and HLA in healthy donors (dated by TCRdb to 2017 to 2019). A note on the overall study: According to a later analysis, the approximately 130 validation repertoires were produced on the same platform as the approximately 690 repertoires of the first cohort. The study was designed to test whether signatures of past pathogen exposure could be identified by cataloging public T cell receptors. Besides the first cohort of more than 650 subjects, a separate validation cohort made up of about 120 different subjects was used. To predict cytomegalovirus infection status, the study combined high-throughput TCR immunosequencing, statistical association of individual TCRs with disease status, and machine learning.

The paper as a whole reports these results and caveats: The study listed 150 to 200 TCR beta chains as associated with cytomegalovirus. While some public TCRs were present in many individuals, most TCR sequences turned up only very rarely across donors. According to the authors, the approach could potentially be generalized to other disease states and immunological phenotypes. Subsequent analysis determined that TCRs grouped into clusters in the first cohort also showed a tendency toward co-occurrence across the 90 to 150 validation repertoires, and 85% to 95% of cluster scores exceeded 0. The classifier was reported to diagnose cytomegalovirus status with high specificity and sensitivity in both the original and validation cohorts. In vitro tests confirmed that a few of the cytomegalovirus-associated TCR beta chains recognize cytomegalovirus antigens. A later analysis lacked HLA typing for the validation cohort, so it scored co-occurrence in that cohort across all 120 or so repertoires.

Receptor amplification or capture employed the immunoSEQ multiplex PCR assay. The paper's data handling went like this. A statistical classification framework was developed to diagnose cytomegalovirus status using the catalog of TCR beta chain sequences. TCRdb holds this immuneACCESS table with in-frame rearrangements only. Some clones are missing; in checked studies, unresolved V genes explain under half, and the rest has no known cause. V and J calls and clone size come straight from that table; D and trimming were deduced from the DNA. This sample has around 150,000 clones in its table, and roughly nine tenths of those were observed once. The ten largest make up about 0.65% of the sample. Ends trimmed: V by 5 bases, J by 8 bases; bases unmatched to a gene: 3. CDR1 and CDR2 were assigned from the germline V gene (reference sequence) as MNHEY and SMNVEV. Measured from the cysteine to the phenylalanine, the CDR3 is 13 residues long. The sequence is cut down to CDR3 DNA, 39 bases in frame from base 1.

Separate from the approximately 700-subject first cohort, the validation cohort of 120 subjects was the group to which the donors belonged. Turning to this clone: Its recognized antigen is unknown. Base qualities are not provided; no much larger clone lies one nucleotide away.

Specimen: PBMCs. This TCR was recovered from a man in his late teens or twenties in good health and CMV-seronegative. Rearrangement joined TRBV27 to TRBJ1-4; 9 junctional bases match TRBD1. CDR3 loop: CASSGTGIEKLFF. The DNA is as follows: TGTGCCAGCAGTGGGACAGGGATAGAAAAACTGTTTTTT. The CDR3 plus the reference TRBV27 and TRBJ1-4 genes for the other parts give the full variable domain: EAQVTQNPRYLITVTGKKLTVTCSQNMNHEYMSWYRQDPGLGLRQIYYSMNVEVTDKGDVPEGYKVSRKEKRNFPLILESPSPNQTSLYFCASSGTGIEKLFFGSGTQLSVL.